Listed below are T cell receptor beta chains from one sample, sequenced in a study of metastatic and nonmetastatic thyroid tumors. TCRdb reassembled clones from the PCR reads with MiXCR. The sample lists approximately 41,000 clones, 20% to 25% occurring once. The source material was tumor tissue. Every receptor here comes from a female donor with papillary thyroid cancer or a benign thyroid nodule (not recorded which). Some clones in this sample may be carry-over from other donors' samples. The CDR3 runs from the conserved cysteine through the conserved F or W. The order of the fields is D gene, CDR3 length, J gene, V gene, clone size, CDR3 DNA, CDR3 protein. D genes are given only for firm matches. Rows give clone size only sometimes, using once, few, many, or a class for an expanded clone.

>.|17|TRBJ2-5|TRBV7-9|many
TGTGCCAGCAGCTTAAAGAGTCAGGGGCCCGTCGGGGAGACCCAGTACTTC
CASSLKSQGPVGETQYF
>TRBD1|16|TRBJ1-5|TRBV28|.
TGTGCCAGCAGGCCCTTAGAAGGGGGCGAACGCCAGCCCCAGCATTTT
CASRPLEGGERQPQHF
>.|16|TRBJ2-7|TRBV5-1|.
TGCGCCAGCAGCTCAGGACCGGGACTGGGAACCTACGAGCAGTACTTC
CASSSGPGLGTYEQYF
>TRBD1|15|TRBJ2-2|TRBV5-4|many
TGTGCCAGCAGCTTAGGGCAGGGGGTTGGCGGGGAGCTGTTTTTT
CASSLGQGVGGELFF
>TRBD1|15|TRBJ2-4|TRBV6-4|.
TGTGCCAGCAGAGGGACAGGGGGGACCAAAAACATTCAGTACTTC
CASRGTGGTKNIQYF
>.|13|TRBJ1-6|TRBV18|.
TGTGCCAGCTCACCCCTTTATAATTCACCCCTCCACTTT
CASSPLYNSPLHF
>TRBD1|17|TRBJ1-6|TRBV5-1|.
TGCGCCAGCAGCTTGGGTCCCGGGACAGGCAAAAATTCACCCCTCCACTTT
CASSLGPGTGKNSPLHF
>.|12|TRBJ1-1|TRBV2|many
TGTGCCAGCAATGGGGGGGGAACTGAAGCTTTCTTT
CASNGGGTEAFF
>TRBD2|14|TRBJ2-1|TRBV20-1|once
TGCAGTGCTAGCGGGAGGGCCTCCTACAATGAGCAGTTCTTC
CSASGRASYNEQFF
>.|15|TRBJ1-1|TRBV24-1|many
TGTGCCACCGGTGATGGGAGGGGATTGAACACTGAAGCTTTCTTT
CATGDGRGLNTEAFF
>TRBD2|14|TRBJ2-7|TRBV5-1|many
TGCGCCAGCAGCTCGGGAGGGCCAATGTACGAGCAGTACTTC
CASSSGGPMYEQYF
>TRBD2|15|TRBJ2-1|TRBV7-2|many
TGTGCCAGCAGCTTAGATGGACTAGCGCGAAATGAGCAGTTCTTC
CASSLDGLARNEQFF
>.|16|TRBJ2-4|TRBV3-1|few
TGTGCCAGCAGCCAAGATATGACCAGGGTTGGTAGCATTCAGTACTTC
CASSQDMTRVGSIQYF
>.|14|TRBJ2-7|TRBV20-1|.
TGCAGTGCGGCCGGGCGCCAGTTAAGCTACGAGCAGTACTTC
CSAAGRQLSYEQYF
>.|13|TRBJ2-3|TRBV4-3|many
TGCGCCAGCAGCCAAGGGGCCACAGATACGCAGTATTTT
CASSQGATDTQYF
>TRBD1|15|TRBJ1-6|TRBV10-3|few
TGTGCCATCAGTGTCAGGACAGGGCCGGATTCACCCCTCCACTTT
CAISVRTGPDSPLHF
>TRBD2|14|TRBJ2-5|TRBV20-1|.
TGCAGTGCTAGAGGGGGACTAGCCGCCGAGACCCAGTACTTC
CSARGGLAAETQYF
>.|15|TRBJ2-7|TRBV6-1|few
TGTGCCAGCGGAGCCCGGGGGAATTTCGCCTACGAGCAGTACTTC
CASGARGNFAYEQYF
>.|16|TRBJ2-1|TRBV5-1|.
TGCGCCAGCAGCTTGGCCCTGCTAAGCTCCTACAATGAGCAGTTCTTC
CASSLALLSSYNEQFF
>TRBD2|15|TRBJ2-2|TRBV27|few
TGTGCCAGCATCCCCCGGGACTATATCACCGGGGAGCTGTTTTTT
CASIPRDYITGELFF
>.|17|TRBJ2-2|TRBV6-2/TRBV6-3|.
TGTGCCAGCAGTTACTCGATCCGGACGGCGAACACCGGGGAGCTGTTTTTT
CASSYSIRTANTGELFF
>TRBD1|15|TRBJ1-1|TRBV20-1|.
TGCAGTGCTAGAGATCCTGGACAGGGGGTCGCTGAAGCTTTCTTT
CSARDPGQGVAEAFF
>.|11|TRBJ1-1|TRBV6-1|few
TGTGCCAGCAGGGGAGGCGATGAAGCTTTGTTT
CASRGGDEALF
>TRBD1|11|TRBJ1-2|TRBV29-1|many
TGCAGCGTTGAGGCAGGGGGAGGCTACACCTTC
CSVEAGGGYTF
>TRBD1|15|TRBJ2-3|TRBV5-1|once
TGCGCCAGCAGCCGGGGACAGCCCAACACAGATACGCAGTATTTT
CASSRGQPNTDTQYF
>TRBD2|15|TRBJ2-1|TRBV6-1|.
TGTGCCAGCAGTGAAGCGGGAGGGTCCTACAATGAGCAGTTCTTC
CASSEAGGSYNEQFF
>TRBD2|17|TRBJ2-1|TRBV30|many
TGTGCCTGGAGCCCCTACGGCGGGAGGGCACCCCGCAATGAGCAGTTCTTC
CAWSPYGGRAPRNEQFF
>TRBD2|17|TRBJ2-7|TRBV6-2/TRBV6-3|.
TGTGCCAGCAGTTATGGGGGAATTAGCGGGATAGAATACGAGCAGTACTTC
CASSYGGISGIEYEQYF
>TRBD1|12|TRBJ1-5|TRBV20-1|many
TGCAGTGCTACCAGGGGGAATCAGCCCCAGCATTTT
CSATRGNQPQHF
>.|11|TRBJ2-3|TRBV20-1|many
TGCAGTGCTTCAGACGCAGATACGCAGTATTTT
CSASDADTQYF
>.|15|TRBJ2-5|TRBV5-1|.
TGCGCCAGCAGCGGAGCTGCAGGGGATTCCGGGACCCAGTACTTC
CASSGAAGDSGTQYF
>TRBD1|13|TRBJ1-2|TRBV20-1|.
TGCAGTGCCTACGGACAGGCGTCTTATGGCTACACCTTC
CSAYGQASYGYTF
>.|12|TRBJ2-7|TRBV12-3/TRBV12-4|medium-sized
TGTGCCAGCAGTTTTCTCCCAGACGAGCAGTACTTC
CASSFLPDEQYF
>.|13|TRBJ1-4|TRBV2|many
TGTGCCATCACGGGGGCCGTGTTGGAAAAACTGTTTTTT
CAITGAVLEKLFF
>.|13|TRBJ2-7|TRBV30|many
TGTGCCTGGAGTGTAAGTGCGGACTACGAGCAGTACTTC
CAWSVSADYEQYF
>.|11|TRBJ1-2|TRBV6-5|.
TGTGCCAGCAGTTATAGGGGTGGCTACACCTTC
CASSYRGGYTF
>.|14|TRBJ1-6|TRBV5-1|many
TGCGCCAGCAGTTTACAGGGCTTTGGTTCACCCCTCCACTTT
CASSLQGFGSPLHF
>.|15|TRBJ2-1|TRBV6-5|few
TGTGCCAGCAGTTACTACCCCGGGAGATGTAATGAGCAGTTCTTC
CASSYYPGRCNEQFF
>.|13|TRBJ2-7|TRBV20-1|many
TGCAGTGCTACGGACAAGAGCTCCTACGAGCAGTACTTC
CSATDKSSYEQYF
>TRBD1|16|TRBJ2-5|TRBV18|.
TGTGCCAGCTCACCACCGAACAGGGGGCAGGTAGAGACCCAGTACTTC
CASSPPNRGQVETQYF
>TRBD2|16|TRBJ2-5|TRBV19|many
TGTGCCAGTAGTACACCTAGCGGGGACTACCAAGAGACCCAGTACTTC
CASSTPSGDYQETQYF
>.|15|TRBJ1-1|TRBV7-8|.
TGTGCCAGCAGCTTAGGTCAGGGACAGAACACTGAAGCTTTCTTT
CASSLGQGQNTEAFF
>TRBD1|13|TRBJ2-7|TRBV10-3|medium-sized
TGTGCCATCAGTGAACAGGGGAACTACGAGCAGTACTTC
CAISEQGNYEQYF
>.|13|TRBJ2-3|TRBV6-1|.
TGTGCCAGCACGCGTGGGCCTACAGATACGCAGTATTTT
CASTRGPTDTQYF
>TRBD1|14|TRBJ1-4|TRBV5-1|many
TGCGCCAGCAGCTTATCGGGACAGAATGAAAAACTGTTTTTT
CASSLSGQNEKLFF
>.|14|TRBJ1-4|TRBV19|.
TGTGCCAGTAGTCCTCTAGTGGCTAATGAAAAACTGTTTTTT
CASSPLVANEKLFF